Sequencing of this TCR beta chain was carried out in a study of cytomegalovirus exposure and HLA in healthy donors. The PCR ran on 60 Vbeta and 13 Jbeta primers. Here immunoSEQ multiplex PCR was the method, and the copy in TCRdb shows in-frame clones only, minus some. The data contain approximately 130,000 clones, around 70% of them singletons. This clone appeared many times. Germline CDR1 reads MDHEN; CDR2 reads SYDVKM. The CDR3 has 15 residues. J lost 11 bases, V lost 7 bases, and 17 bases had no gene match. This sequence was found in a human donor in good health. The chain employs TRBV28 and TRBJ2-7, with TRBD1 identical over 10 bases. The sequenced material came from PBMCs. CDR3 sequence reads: CASTTPGQGSERKYF. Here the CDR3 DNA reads TGTGCCAGCACCACACCGGGACAGGGGAGCGAGCGGAAGTACTTC.